This TCR beta chain was sequenced during a study of T cell responses to AZD1222 COVID-19 vaccine. V shed 5 bases and J shed 7 bases, with 11 bases lying between them. Germline lookup yields CDR1 SGHTA and CDR2 FQGTGA. The length of the CDR3 is 13 residues. Profiled with immunoSEQ multiplex PCR; TCRdb holds only in-frame clones, not every one. The sample consists of about 130,000 clones, roughly 89% of them appearing once. J is TRBJ1-4 and V is TRBV7-3, with a tentative D call TRBD1 (5 bases). This TCR derives from an adult who received the AZD1222 COVID-19 vaccine. The source material was peripheral blood, sampled 28 days after the second AZD1222 dose. For the CDR3, the DNA is TGTGCCAGCAGCCGGGGCGCGGGTGAAAAACTGTTTTTT. Translated: CASSRGAGEKLFF.